A single sample gave rise to the 32 T cell receptor beta chains below, sequenced in a study of spatial heterogeneity in lung cancer. Time point defined: sample taken at primary tumor resection. Sequencing was performed on whole RNA extracted from tumor and nontumor lung tissue, or from frozen PBMC, and the material was left unsorted. TCRdb re-derived calls from the 5' RACE reads in MiXCR, one entry per CDR3 protein. Of 25,000 to 35,000 distinct CDR3 sequences in the sample, 7.5% to 9.5% were seen once. The starting material was PBMCs, obtained at surgery. The receptors come from a female donor with early-stage non-small cell lung cancer.

This chain uses TRBV24-1 with TRBJ1-1; a weak D match, TRBD1 (6 bases). The CDR3 has 13 amino acids. V was shortened by 3 bases and J by 9 bases, with 13 bases between the two germline ends. CDR1 is KGHDR, CDR2 SFDVKD, per germline. This CDR3 is CATSDPHTGKAFF. DNA for the CDR3: TGTGCCACCAGTGATCCACACACAGGGAAAGCTTTCTTT.

Ten or more counts support this clonotype. V and J are TRBV6-5 and TRBJ2-2, with 9 bases matching TRBD1. The CDR3 has 14 residues. CDR1 MNHEY and CDR2 SVGAGI come from the germline V gene. V dropped 10 bases and J dropped 0; count of bases not matched to a gene: 3. CDR3 bases: TGTGCCACCAGGACAGGGGCGAACACCGGGGAGCTGTTTTTT. It encodes CATRTGANTGELFF.

This clonotype was counted only a few times. The V and J genes are TRBV29-1 and TRBJ2-3; 9 bases agree with TRBD2. Trimming removed 4 bases from V and 6 bases from J; junction bases left unmatched: 8. This CDR3 has 14 amino acids. CDR1 and CDR2 from the germline V gene are SQVTM and ANQGSEA. In DNA, the CDR3 is TGCAGCGTTGTTGGCGGGAGGGCCGTTGATACGCAGTATTTT. This gives the protein CSVVGGRAVDTQYF.

This clonotype showed up many times. The chain has TRBV7-9 and TRBJ2-7; possible D gene TRBD2, 6 bases. The CDR3 is 12 residues long. CDR1 is SEHNR, CDR2 FQNEAQ, per germline (reference sequence). Trimming pared 5 bases from V and 3 bases from J, leaving 8 bases between. The CDR3 sequence: CASSARGYEQYF. Written as DNA, the CDR3 is TGTGCCAGCAGCGCGCGGGGCTACGAGCAGTACTTC.

The sample holds many counts of this clonotype. The V call is TRBV5-6, the J call TRBJ2-1; 7 bases fit TRBD2. The CDR3 is made up of 16 amino acids. The V gene end was trimmed by 1 base and the J gene end by 7 bases; junction bases not matched to a gene: 11. Germline lookup yields CDR1 SGHDT and CDR2 YYEEEE. The CDR3 nucleotides read TGTGCCAGCAGCTTGTGGGGGACTATGGACAAAAATGAGCAGTTCTTC. Translating it yields CASSLWGTMDKNEQFF.

This clonotype was seen repeatedly, ten times or more. This chain uses TRBV18 with TRBJ1-1; 7 bases align to TRBD1. The V gene end was trimmed by 6 bases and the J gene end by 5 bases; junction bases not matched to a gene: 6. CDR3 length: 13 residues. Germline CDR1 and CDR2: KGHSH and LQKENI. DNA for the CDR3: TGTGCCAGCTCTCAGGGGGTACTTACTGAAGCTTTCTTT. This encodes CASSQGVLTEAFF.

This clonotype was recorded a few times. The chain links TRBV12-5 to TRBJ2-1, with 10 positions matching TRBD1. The CDR3 loop spans 15 amino acids. From germline, CDR1 is LGHNT and CDR2 FRNRAP. The V and J ends lost 6 bases and 1 base, in that order; junction bases with no gene match: 3. The CDR3 coding sequence is TGTGCTAGTGGAACGGGACAGGGGTCCTACAATGAGCAGTTCTTC. As protein: CASGTGQGSYNEQFF.

This clonotype was recorded many times. The CDR3, as DNA: TGTGCCAGCAGCCAGGGGACGAGGGACAGGCGTCAGCCCCAGCATTTT. Translating gives CASSQGTRDRRQPQHF. The chain links TRBV11-2 to TRBJ1-5; 8 bases map to TRBD1. This CDR3 comprises 16 residues. The germline CDR1 and CDR2 sequences are SGHAT and FQNNGV. The trim removed 5 bases at V and 6 bases at J, leaving 12 bases unmatched.

This chain joins TRBV24-1 and TRBJ2-3; the D gene is possibly TRBD1 (6 bases). The CDR3 length is 14 residues. Trimming took 3 bases from V and 1 from J, leaving 7 bases between them. Germline CDR1 and CDR2: KGHDR and SFDVKD. The CDR3 protein is CATSDRTGTDTQYF. CDR3 sequence (DNA): TGTGCCACCAGTGATCGGACAGGCACAGATACGCAGTATTTT.

This clonotype was counted only a few times. The chain joins TRBV2 to TRBJ1-2; no clear D gene. V lost 7 bases to trimming and J lost 4 bases, with 16 bases between them. This CDR3 spans 14 amino acids. Germline V lookup: CDR1 SNHLY, CDR2 FYNNEI. The CDR3 sequence is CASKQRGGSYGYTF. For the CDR3, the DNA is TGTGCCAGCAAACAAAGAGGAGGGAGCTATGGCTACACCTTC.

Ten or more counts support this clonotype. The chain employs TRBV7-8 and TRBJ2-3; the match to TRBD2 covers 12 bases. The ends lost 3 bases at V and 4 bases at J; junction bases unmatched: 2. The CDR3 runs to 15 residues. Germline loops: CDR1 SGHVS, CDR2 FQNEAQ. The CDR3 spells CASSLSSGRADTQYF. The CDR3 DNA reads TGTGCCAGCAGCTTGTCTAGCGGGAGGGCAGATACGCAGTATTTT.

This clonotype was seen ten or more times. The V and J genes are TRBV11-2 and TRBJ2-1; D is undetermined. Per germline, CDR1 SGHAT and CDR2 FQNNGV. Deletions cut 5 bases from V and 4 bases from J, with 3 bases between. This CDR3 is 11 amino acids long. The CDR3 spells CASSGYNEQFF. CDR3 DNA: TGTGCCAGCAGCGGTTACAATGAGCAGTTCTTC. Supplemented by reference TRBV11-2 and TRBJ2-1, the full variable domain reads EAGVAQSPRYKIIEKRQSVAFWCNPISGHATLYWYQQILGQGPKLLIQFQNNGVVDDSQLPKDRFSAERLKGVDSTLKIQPAKLEDSAVYLCASSGYNEQFFGPGTRLTVL.

This clonotype has a count of ten or more. This chain links TRBV2 with TRBJ2-1; 7 bases map to TRBD1. This CDR3 spans 14 amino acids. CDR1 and CDR2 (germline): SNHLY, FYNNEI. V shed 6 bases, J shed 3 bases, and the junction held 5 bases outside the gene matches. The CDR3 region has the DNA TGTGCCAGCAGGGGACAGCACAGCTACAATGAGCAGTTCTTC. It yields the protein CASRGQHSYNEQFF.

This clonotype was seen at least ten times. J is TRBJ1-3 and V is TRBV29-1; D is undetermined. V was trimmed by 3 bases and J by 0 bases, leaving 12 bases between them. This CDR3 has 15 residues. CDR1 is SQVTM and CDR2 is ANQGSEA in the germline V gene. CDR3 residues: CSVDGSATSGNTIYF. The CDR3 DNA sequence: TGCAGCGTTGATGGGTCAGCTACCTCTGGAAACACCATATATTTT.

This clonotype has a count of ten or more. The J gene is TRBJ2-1, the V gene TRBV7-8, with TRBD2 matching over 10 bases. With V trimmed by 6 bases and J by 4 bases, 9 bases remained unmatched. The CDR3 covers 16 residues. The germline CDR1 and CDR2 sequences are SGHVS and FQNEAQ. CDR3 DNA: TGTGCCAGCAGTTGGGCTAGCGGGAGTGTGTACAATGAGCAGTTCTTC. Protein sequence: CASSWASGSVYNEQFF.

This clonotype was observed at least ten times. The V and J genes are TRBV7-9 and TRBJ2-1; D not resolved. The CDR3 is 18 amino acids. CDR1 and CDR2 from the germline V gene are SEHNR and FQNEAQ (reference sequence). The ends were cut back, 5 bases at V and 1 base at J, with 21 bases in the middle. The CDR3 loop reads CASSTRPVGPDSYNEQFF. CDR3 sequence (DNA): TGTGCCAGCAGCACAAGACCCGTAGGACCTGATTCCTACAATGAGCAGTTCTTC.

This clonotype was recorded many times. The chain carries TRBV3-1 and TRBJ2-1; 11 positions agree with TRBD2. This CDR3 has 17 residues. With 3 bases clipped from V and 8 bases from J, the junction kept 12 bases outside the gene matches. The germline CDR1 and CDR2 sequences are LGHDT and YNNKEL (reference sequence). CDR3 region: CASSHLVTSGSGDEQFF. CDR3 DNA sequence: TGTGCCAGCAGCCATCTCGTTACTAGCGGGAGTGGAGATGAGCAGTTCTTC.

The sample holds a few counts of this clonotype. This chain's CDR3 is CASATTTNYEQYF. The DNA of the CDR3 is TGTGCCAGCGCGACAACGACAAACTACGAGCAGTACTTC. This chain uses TRBV2 with TRBJ2-7; D unclear. Trimming removed 8 bases from V and 3 bases from J, with 14 bases in between. Germline CDR1 SNHLY, CDR2 FYNNEI. This CDR3 spans 13 amino acids.

This clonotype was counted a few times. V and J are TRBV2 and TRBJ1-1; D may be TRBD1 (6 bases). Trimming took 6 bases from V and 11 from J, leaving 28 bases between them. Germline CDR1 and CDR2: SNHLY and FYNNEI. The CDR3 contains 16 residues. The CDR3 coding sequence is TGTGCCAGCAGGAAACCGGGACAAATGACGGCCGAGGATGCTTTCTTT. Amino acids: CASRKPGQMTAEDAFF.

This clonotype was observed at least ten times. The chain combines TRBV5-1 with TRBJ1-1; D is unclear. Trimming removed 4 bases at V and 0 bases at J, with 22 bases between. This CDR3 contains 18 residues. CDR1 and CDR2 from the germline V gene are SGHRS and YFSETQ. In DNA, the CDR3 is TGCGCCAGCAGCAGGTCGGACTCCGCGTCCTCTATGAACACTGAAGCTTTCTTT. It specifies CASSRSDSASSMNTEAFF.

V usage is TRBV28 and J usage is TRBJ1-4; D is unresolved. Per the germline V gene, CDR1 is MDHEN and CDR2 is SYDVKM. There are 14 residues in the CDR3. Trimming removed 2 bases from V and 3 bases from J, with 7 bases in between. The CDR3 nucleotides are TGTGCCAGCAGTTTAGGAAGGGCTAATGAAAAACTGTTTTTT. The encoded protein is CASSLGRANEKLFF.

This clonotype has just one count. V usage is TRBV29-1 and J usage is TRBJ2-4; D might be TRBD1 (9 bases). The V and J ends lost 3 bases and 13 bases respectively, with 22 bases between them. The CDR3 extends over 14 amino acids. Per germline, CDR1 SQVTM and CDR2 ANQGSEA. The CDR3 is CSVELAGQGGLQYF. The CDR3 DNA sequence: TGCAGCGTTGAGTTAGCGGGACAGGGCGGTTTGCAGTACTTC.

This clonotype was observed many times. The chain combines TRBV12-3 or TRBV12-4 with TRBJ1-5; no definite D call. The CDR3 totals 14 residues. V was cut by 0 bases and J by 3 bases, with 6 bases left in between. In nucleotides, the CDR3 is TGTGCCAGCAGTTTAGCAGGATCCAATCAGCCCCAGCATTTT. It codes for CASSLAGSNQPQHF.

This clonotype was detected ten times or more. This chain uses TRBV28 with TRBJ2-7; D gene unclear. V dropped 6 bases and J dropped 0 bases, with 9 bases sitting between them. This CDR3 spans 13 amino acids. Germline CDR1 MDHEN, CDR2 SYDVKM. DNA for the CDR3: TGTGCCAGCAGGGTTTCCTCCTCCTACGAGCAGTACTTC. This encodes CASRVSSSYEQYF.

At least ten counts were recorded for this clonotype. This rearrangement joins TRBV2 to TRBJ2-5; D remains ambiguous. V was shortened by 2 bases and J by 2 bases, with 9 bases between the two germline ends. The CDR3 sequence is 14 residues long. The germline gives CDR1 SNHLY, CDR2 FYNNEI. The CDR3 protein is CASSERRSQETQYF. The CDR3 nucleotides read TGTGCCAGCAGTGAACGGCGATCTCAAGAGACCCAGTACTTC.

This chain uses TRBV5-5 with TRBJ1-2, with D tentatively TRBD1 (6 bases). Germline V lookup: CDR1 SGHKS, CDR2 YYEKEE (reference sequence). V was cut by 6 bases and J by 4 bases, with 16 bases left in between. CDR3 size: 14 residues. DNA for the CDR3: TGTGCCAGCACCCCGAGGGGGGGGGCCTATGGCTACACCTTC. It specifies CASTPRGGAYGYTF. Combining the CDR3 with reference TRBV5-5 and TRBJ1-2 gives the whole variable domain DAGVTQSPTHLIKTRGQQVTLRCSPISGHKSVSWYQQVLGQGPQFIFQYYEKEERGRGNFPDRFSARQFPNYSSELNVNALLLGDSALYLCASTPRGGAYGYTFGSGTRLTVV.

This clonotype occurred many times. The genes are TRBV7-8 and TRBJ2-7; TRBD2 aligns across 8 bases. The trim removed 4 bases at V and 1 base at J, leaving 0 bases unmatched. This CDR3 has 13 amino acids. Germline CDR1 is SGHVS and CDR2 is FQNEAQ. For the CDR3, the DNA is TGTGCCAGCAGCTCGGGGGGGTCCTACGAGCAGTACGTC. This codes for CASSSGGSYEQYV.

This clonotype was recorded many times. The chain's CDR3 is CASSLTTGLNTIYF. The CDR3 nucleotides are TGTGCCAGCAGCTTAACGACAGGGCTAAACACCATATATTTT. The V call is TRBV7-8, the J call TRBJ1-3, with TRBD1 matching 7 bases. The CDR3 spans 14 residues. Germline loops: CDR1 SGHVS, CDR2 FQNEAQ. The V segment lost 2 bases and the J segment 6 bases; nucleotides outside the gene matches: 4.

This clonotype is medium-sized. The chain joins TRBV4-3 to TRBJ2-1, with TRBD2 identical over 7 bases. CDR3 length equals 16 residues. CDR1 is LGHNA and CDR2 is YSLEER in the germline V gene. With 3 bases clipped from V and 2 bases from J, the junction kept 7 bases outside the gene matches. CDR3 protein: CASSQGGGSPYNEQFF. CDR3 nucleotide sequence: TGCGCCAGCAGCCAGGGGGGAGGGAGTCCCTACAATGAGCAGTTCTTC.

This clonotype has a count of ten or more. This sequence joins TRBV7-9 and TRBJ2-7; 8 bases align to TRBD1. The CDR3 covers 15 residues. CDR1 and CDR2 (germline): SEHNR, FQNEAQ (reference sequence). The V gene end was trimmed by 5 bases and the J gene end by 4 bases; junction bases not matched to a gene: 10. The CDR3 reads CASSASRDRRYEQYV. The CDR3 bases are TGTGCCAGCAGCGCTTCCCGGGACAGGAGATACGAGCAGTACGTC.

The gene calls are TRBV6-1 and TRBJ2-2; D call uncertain. Per germline, CDR1 MNHNS and CDR2 SASEGT. CDR3 length equals 17 residues. The ends were cut back, 2 bases at V and 0 bases at J, with 13 bases in the middle. The chain's CDR3 is CASSERRIGTNTGELFF. CDR3 bases: TGTGCCAGCAGTGAACGTAGGATCGGAACGAACACCGGGGAGCTGTTTTTT.

In its sample, this clonotype was seen many times. The chain couples TRBV11-1 to TRBJ2-1; 7 positions match TRBD1. Losses at the gene ends were 5 bases for V and 2 bases for J; bases not matched to a gene: 6. This CDR3 region has 15 residues. Germline loops: CDR1 SGHAT, CDR2 FQDESV (reference sequence). The CDR3 loop reads CASSTTGDPYNEQFF. The CDR3 DNA reads TGTGCCAGCAGCACTACAGGGGACCCCTACAATGAGCAGTTCTTC.